These T cell receptor beta chains were read from a single sample in a study of cytomegalovirus exposure and HLA in healthy donors. Profiled with immunoSEQ multiplex PCR; TCRdb holds only in-frame clones, not every one. The sample records roughly 130,000 clones, 80% being singletons. Material for sequencing was PBMCs. All receptors derive from a young man in good health and CMV-seronegative. Each CDR3 is given with its conserved first and last residue. Each record gives: J gene, D gene, V gene, clone size, CDR3 protein, CDR3 DNA. The D gene is left open where the match is weak. Clone size, where shown, is once, few, many, or a class for clones that have expanded.

TRBJ1-5 | TRBD1 | TRBV28 | - | CASSSRQGNSNQPQHF | TGTGCCAGCAGTTCCCGACAGGGCAATAGCAATCAGCCCCAGCATTTT
TRBJ2-1 | - | TRBV7-2 | - | CASSLGQNNEQFF | TGTGCCAGCAGCTTAGGACAGAACAATGAGCAGTTCTTC
TRBJ2-7 | TRBD1 | TRBV19 | - | CASSTTGTATYEQYF | TGTGCCAGTAGTACGACCGGGACAGCTACCTACGAGCAGTACTTC
TRBJ1-1 | TRBD1 | TRBV12-5 | - | CASVMTGGAFF | TGTGCTAGTGTTATGACAGGGGGGGCTTTCTTT
TRBJ2-5 | TRBD1 | TRBV28 | - | CASSYRGLGETQYF | TGTGCCAGCAGTTACAGGGGGCTCGGAGAGACCCAGTACTTC
TRBJ1-5 | - | TRBV6-6 | - | CASSYGGTGNQPQHF | TGTGCCAGCAGTTACGGGGGGACCGGGAATCAGCCCCAGCATTTT
TRBJ2-7 | - | TRBV4-3 | - | CASSQDSRQYEQYF | TGCGCCAGCAGCCAAGATTCCAGACAATACGAGCAGTACTTC
TRBJ2-5 | - | TRBV4-1 | - | CASSQDQFRSEYF | TGCGCCAGCAGCCAAGATCAATTCCGGTCGGAGTACTTC
TRBJ2-1 | TRBD1 | TRBV2 | - | CASSFWDRGSSVSYNEQFF | TGTGCCAGCAGTTTTTGGGACAGGGGTAGTAGCGTCTCCTACAATGAGCAGTTCTTC
TRBJ2-7 | - | TRBV7-2 | - | CASSDQTGYEQYF | TGTGCCAGCAGCGATCAAACAGGGTACGAGCAGTACTTC
TRBJ1-2 | TRBD1 | TRBV5-1 | - | CASSFEGATQEGYPF | TGCGCCAGCAGCTTCGAGGGGGCGACGCAGGAAGGCTACCCCTTC
TRBJ1-5 | - | TRBV28 | - | CATSNQPQHF | TGTGCCACCTCCAATCAGCCCCAGCATTTT
TRBJ2-3 | TRBD2 | TRBV9 | - | CASSAPWGRAESDTQYF | TGTGCCAGCAGCGCACCTTGGGGGAGGGCCGAATCAGATACGCAGTATTTT
TRBJ1-5 | - | TRBV25-1 | - | CASSRGGGSGNQPQHF | TGTGCCAGCAGTCGAGGGGGAGGGTCAGGCAATCAGCCCCAGCATTTT
TRBJ2-1 | TRBD2 | TRBV18 | once | CASSPNLAGYNEQFF | TGTGCCAGCTCACCAAATCTAGCGGGGTACAATGAGCAGTTCTTC
TRBJ2-2 | - | TRBV10-3 | - | CAISEQNTGELFF | TGTGCCATCAGTGAACAGAACACCGGGGAGCTGTTTTTT
TRBJ2-1 | - | TRBV30 | - | CAWSVDGISYNEQFF | TGTGCCTGGAGTGTAGACGGGATTTCCTACAATGAGCAGTTCTTC
TRBJ2-3 | TRBD2 | TRBV10-3 | - | CAISESGRTSGRRADTQYF | TGTGCCATCAGTGAGTCGGGTCGGACTAGCGGGAGAAGGGCAGATACGCAGTATTTT
TRBJ2-7 | TRBD1 | TRBV7-9 | - | CASSLHPVGTGGYEQYF | TGTGCCAGCAGCTTACACCCGGTCGGGACAGGGGGCTACGAGCAGTACTTC
TRBJ2-5 | TRBD2 | TRBV7-3 | - | CASSWGLTSGYQETQYF | TGTGCCAGCAGCTGGGGCTTGACTAGCGGGTACCAAGAGACCCAGTACTTC
TRBJ2-1 | TRBD2 | TRBV9 | - | CASSRGLAGPINEQFF | TGTGCCAGCAGCAGAGGACTAGCGGGACCAATCAATGAGCAGTTCTTC
TRBJ1-2 | - | TRBV19 | - | CASSIASGDGYTF | TGTGCCAGTAGTATTGCGTCAGGGGATGGCTACACCTTC
TRBJ2-7 | TRBD2 | TRBV19 | few | CASSPGLVAYEQYF | TGTGCCAGTAGCCCAGGACTAGTTGCCTACGAGCAGTACTTC
TRBJ1-4 | TRBD1 | TRBV29-1 | - | CSVRTGGTEKLFF | TGCAGCGTCCGCACAGGGGGCACTGAAAAACTGTTTTTT
TRBJ1-5 | - | TRBV7-2 | - | CASSFNQQGGGQPQHF | TGTGCCAGCAGCTTCAACCAACAGGGCGGGGGTCAGCCCCAGCATTTT